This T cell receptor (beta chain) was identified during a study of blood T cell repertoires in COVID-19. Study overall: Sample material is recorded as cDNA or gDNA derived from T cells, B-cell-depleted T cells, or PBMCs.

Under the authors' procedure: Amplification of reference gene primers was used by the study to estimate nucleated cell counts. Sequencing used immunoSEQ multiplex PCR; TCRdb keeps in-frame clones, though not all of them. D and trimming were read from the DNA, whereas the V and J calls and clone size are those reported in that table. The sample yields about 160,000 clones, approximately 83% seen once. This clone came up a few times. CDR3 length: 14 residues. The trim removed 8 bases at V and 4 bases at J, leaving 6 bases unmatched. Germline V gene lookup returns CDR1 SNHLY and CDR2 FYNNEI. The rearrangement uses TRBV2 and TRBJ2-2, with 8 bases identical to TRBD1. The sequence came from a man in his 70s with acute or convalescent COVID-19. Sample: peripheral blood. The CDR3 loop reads CASHEDRGTGELFF. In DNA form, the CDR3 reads TGTGCCAGCCATGAAGACAGGGGCACCGGGGAGCTGTTTTTT.